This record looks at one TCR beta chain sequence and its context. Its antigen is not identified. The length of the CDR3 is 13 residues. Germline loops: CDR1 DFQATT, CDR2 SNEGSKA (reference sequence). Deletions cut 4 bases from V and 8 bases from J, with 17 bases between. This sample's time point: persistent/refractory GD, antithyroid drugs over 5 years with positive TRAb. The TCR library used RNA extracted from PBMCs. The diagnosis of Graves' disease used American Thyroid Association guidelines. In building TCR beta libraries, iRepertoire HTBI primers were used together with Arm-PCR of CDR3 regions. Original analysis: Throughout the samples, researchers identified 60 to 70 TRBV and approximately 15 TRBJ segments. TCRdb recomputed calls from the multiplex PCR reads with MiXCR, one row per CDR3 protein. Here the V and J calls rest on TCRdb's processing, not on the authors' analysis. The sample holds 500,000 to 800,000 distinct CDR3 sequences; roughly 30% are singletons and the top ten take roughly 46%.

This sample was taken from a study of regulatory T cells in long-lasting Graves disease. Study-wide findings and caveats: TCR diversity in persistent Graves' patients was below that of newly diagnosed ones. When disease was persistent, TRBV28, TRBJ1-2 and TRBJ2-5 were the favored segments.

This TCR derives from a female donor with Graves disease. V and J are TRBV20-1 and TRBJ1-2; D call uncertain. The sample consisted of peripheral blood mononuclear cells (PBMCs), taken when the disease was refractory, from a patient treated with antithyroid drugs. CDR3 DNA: TGCAGTGCTAAAAAAAGACTTATCGACGGCTACACCTTC. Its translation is CSAKKRLIDGYTF.